In this sample, the clone carrying this T cell receptor (beta chain) turned up a few times. Its antigen is as yet unknown. The V segment lost 2 bases and the J segment 8 bases; nucleotides outside the gene matches: 6. CDR1 MNHEY and CDR2 SVGEGT come from the germline V gene. The CDR3 contains 14 residues. Individual cDNA molecules were tagged with unique molecular identifiers. TCRdb itself ran the 5' RACE reads through MiXCR, one entry per CDR3 protein. The repertoire holds some 91,000 distinct CDR3 sequences, with about 11% as singletons. The data were obtained in a study of early T cells in non-severe SARS-CoV-2 infection. At the level of the study: Bulk RNA taken from unsorted whole blood was sequenced, leaving chains unpaired.

Study-level findings and limits: Lookups in VDJdb leaned toward anti-spike CD8 responses and missed private and CD4 specificities.

The chain joins TRBV6-2 or TRBV6-3 to TRBJ2-1; 7 positions match TRBD1. Sequenced here: whole blood, sampled at baseline. This sequence was found in an adult who was a healthcare worker with PCR-confirmed SARS-CoV-2 infection or an uninfected control (not recorded which). CDR3 DNA: TGTGCCAGCAGTTACCAGCCGCAGGGGGATGAGCAGTTCTTC. Its protein is CASSYQPQGDEQFF.